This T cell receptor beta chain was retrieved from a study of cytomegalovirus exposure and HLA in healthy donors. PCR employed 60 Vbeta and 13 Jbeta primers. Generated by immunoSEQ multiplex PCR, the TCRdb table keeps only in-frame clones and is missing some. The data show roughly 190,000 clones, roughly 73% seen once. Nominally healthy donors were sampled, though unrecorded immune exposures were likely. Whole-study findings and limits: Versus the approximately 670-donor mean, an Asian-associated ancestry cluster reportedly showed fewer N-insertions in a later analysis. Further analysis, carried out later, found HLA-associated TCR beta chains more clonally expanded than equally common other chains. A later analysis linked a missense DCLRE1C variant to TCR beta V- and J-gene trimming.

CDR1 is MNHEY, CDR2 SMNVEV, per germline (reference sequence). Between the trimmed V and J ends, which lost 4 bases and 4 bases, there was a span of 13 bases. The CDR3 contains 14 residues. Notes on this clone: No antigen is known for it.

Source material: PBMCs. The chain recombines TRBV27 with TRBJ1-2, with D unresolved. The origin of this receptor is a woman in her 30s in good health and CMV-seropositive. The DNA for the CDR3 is TGTGCCAGCAGTTACGCATCTCATAGCTATGGCTACACCTTC. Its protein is CASSYASHSYGYTF.